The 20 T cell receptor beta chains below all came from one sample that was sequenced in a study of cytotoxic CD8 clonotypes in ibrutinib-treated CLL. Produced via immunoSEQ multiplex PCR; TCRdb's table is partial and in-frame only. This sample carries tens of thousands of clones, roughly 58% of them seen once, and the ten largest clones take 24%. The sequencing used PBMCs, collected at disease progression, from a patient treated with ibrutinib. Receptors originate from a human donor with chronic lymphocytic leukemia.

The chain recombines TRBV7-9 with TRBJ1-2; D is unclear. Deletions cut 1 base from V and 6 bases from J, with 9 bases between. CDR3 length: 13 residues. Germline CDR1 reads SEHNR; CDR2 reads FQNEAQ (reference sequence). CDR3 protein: CASSLDAIDGYTF. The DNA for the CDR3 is TGTGCCAGCAGCTTAGACGCAATAGATGGCTACACCTTC.

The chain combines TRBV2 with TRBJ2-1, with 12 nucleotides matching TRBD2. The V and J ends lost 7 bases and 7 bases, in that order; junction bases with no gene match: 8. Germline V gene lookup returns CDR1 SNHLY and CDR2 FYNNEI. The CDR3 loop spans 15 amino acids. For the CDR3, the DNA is TGTGCCAGCATTGCTCTAGCGGGGGGGCAGAATGAGCAGTTCTTC. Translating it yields CASIALAGGQNEQFF.

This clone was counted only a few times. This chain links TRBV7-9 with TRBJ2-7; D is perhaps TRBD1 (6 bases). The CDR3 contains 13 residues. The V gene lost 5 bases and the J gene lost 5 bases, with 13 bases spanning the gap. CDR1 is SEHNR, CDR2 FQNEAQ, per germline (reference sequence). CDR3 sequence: CASSPKTGNEQYF. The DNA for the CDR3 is TGTGCCAGCAGCCCGAAGACAGGTAACGAGCAGTACTTC.

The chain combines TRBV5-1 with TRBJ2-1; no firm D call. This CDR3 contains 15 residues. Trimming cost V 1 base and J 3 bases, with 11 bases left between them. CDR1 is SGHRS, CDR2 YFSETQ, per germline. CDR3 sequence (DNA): TGCGCCAGCAGCTTGTCAGACGAGATCTACAATGAGCAGTTCTTC. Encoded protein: CASSLSDEIYNEQFF.

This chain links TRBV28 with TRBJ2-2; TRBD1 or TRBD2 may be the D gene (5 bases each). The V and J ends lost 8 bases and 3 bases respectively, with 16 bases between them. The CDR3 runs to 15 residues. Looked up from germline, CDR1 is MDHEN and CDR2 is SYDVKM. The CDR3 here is CASCWAGTDTGELFF. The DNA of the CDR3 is TGTGCCAGCTGTTGGGCCGGGACGGACACCGGGGAGCTGTTTTTT.

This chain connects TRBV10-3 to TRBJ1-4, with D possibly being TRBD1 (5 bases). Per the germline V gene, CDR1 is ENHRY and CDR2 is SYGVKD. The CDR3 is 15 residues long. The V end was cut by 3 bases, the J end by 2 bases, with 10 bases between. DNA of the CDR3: TGTGCCATCAGTGATTCGGGGCGGACTAATGAAAAACTGTTTTTT. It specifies CAISDSGRTNEKLFF.

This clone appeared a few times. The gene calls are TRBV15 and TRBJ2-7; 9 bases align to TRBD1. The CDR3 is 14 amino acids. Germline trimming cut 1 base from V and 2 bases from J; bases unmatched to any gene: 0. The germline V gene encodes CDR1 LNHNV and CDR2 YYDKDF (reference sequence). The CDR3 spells CATSRGDRAYEQYF. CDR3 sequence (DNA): TGTGCCACCAGCAGAGGGGACAGGGCCTACGAGCAGTACTTC.

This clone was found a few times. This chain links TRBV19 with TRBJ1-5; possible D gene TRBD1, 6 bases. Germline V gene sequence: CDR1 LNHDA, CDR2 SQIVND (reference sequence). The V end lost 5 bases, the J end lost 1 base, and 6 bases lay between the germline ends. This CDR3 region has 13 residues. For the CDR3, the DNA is TGTGCCAGTAGTCAGGGGAGCAATCAGCCCCAGCATTTT. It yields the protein CASSQGSNQPQHF. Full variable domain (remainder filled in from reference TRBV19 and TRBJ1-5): DGGITQSPKYLFRKEGQNVTLSCEQNLNHDAMYWYRQDPGQGLRLIYYSQIVNDFQKGDIAEGYSVSREKKESFPLTVTSAQKNPTAFYLCASSQGSNQPQHFGDGTRLSIL.

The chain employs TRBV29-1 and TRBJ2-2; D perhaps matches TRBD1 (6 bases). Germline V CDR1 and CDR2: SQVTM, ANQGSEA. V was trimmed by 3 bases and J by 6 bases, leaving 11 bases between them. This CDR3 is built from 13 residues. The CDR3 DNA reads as TGCAGCGTTGAGAGCCCAGGGGCCGGGGAGCTGTTTTTT. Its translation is CSVESPGAGELFF.

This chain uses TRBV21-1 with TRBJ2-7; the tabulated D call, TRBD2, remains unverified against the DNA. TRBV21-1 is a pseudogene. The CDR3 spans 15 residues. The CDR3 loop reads CASSRTSGVPYEQYF. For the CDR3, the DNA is TGTGCCAGCAGCAGGACTAGCGGGGTGCCCTACGAGCAGTACTTC.

CDR3 coding DNA: TGCGCCAGCAGCTTGGCCGTCGCAGCAACTAACTATGGCTACACCTTC. Translated: CASSLAVAATNYGYTF. The chain recombines TRBV5-1 with TRBJ1-2; D remains ambiguous. Germline CDR1 is SGHRS and CDR2 is YFSETQ. The V end lost 0 bases, the J end lost 0 bases, and 12 bases lay between the germline ends. The CDR3 spans 16 residues.

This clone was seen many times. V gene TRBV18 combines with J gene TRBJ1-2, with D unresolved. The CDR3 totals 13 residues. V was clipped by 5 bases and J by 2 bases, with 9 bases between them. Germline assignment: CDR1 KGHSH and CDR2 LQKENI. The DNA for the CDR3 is TGTGCCAGCTCAAAGGAGACAAACTATGGCTACACCTTC. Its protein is CASSKETNYGYTF.

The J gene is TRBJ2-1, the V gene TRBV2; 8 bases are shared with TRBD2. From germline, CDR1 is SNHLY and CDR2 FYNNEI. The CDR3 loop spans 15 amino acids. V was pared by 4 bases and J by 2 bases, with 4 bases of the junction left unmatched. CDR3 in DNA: TGTGCCAGCAGTGCGGGGGGGGTAACCTACAATGAGCAGTTCTTC. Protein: CASSAGGVTYNEQFF.

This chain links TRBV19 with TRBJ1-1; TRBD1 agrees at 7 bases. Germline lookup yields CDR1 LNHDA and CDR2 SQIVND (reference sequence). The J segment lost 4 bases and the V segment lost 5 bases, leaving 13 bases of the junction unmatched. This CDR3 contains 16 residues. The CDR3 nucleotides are TGTGCCAGTAGTGCCCCATACGGACAGGCCGGCACTGAAGCTTTCTTT. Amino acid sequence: CASSAPYGQAGTEAFF.

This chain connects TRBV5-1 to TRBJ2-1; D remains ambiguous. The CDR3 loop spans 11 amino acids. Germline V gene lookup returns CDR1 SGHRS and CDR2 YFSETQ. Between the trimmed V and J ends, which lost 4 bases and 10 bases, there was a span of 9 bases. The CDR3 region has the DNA TGCGCCAGCAGCAAGGTAGACGAGCAGTTCTTC. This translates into CASSKVDEQFF.

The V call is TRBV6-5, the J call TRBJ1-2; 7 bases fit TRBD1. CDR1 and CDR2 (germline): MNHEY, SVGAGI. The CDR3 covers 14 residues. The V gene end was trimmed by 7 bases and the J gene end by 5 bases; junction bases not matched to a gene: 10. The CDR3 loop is CASTDRDFPYGYTF. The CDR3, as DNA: TGTGCCAGCACCGACAGGGACTTTCCGTATGGCTACACCTTC.

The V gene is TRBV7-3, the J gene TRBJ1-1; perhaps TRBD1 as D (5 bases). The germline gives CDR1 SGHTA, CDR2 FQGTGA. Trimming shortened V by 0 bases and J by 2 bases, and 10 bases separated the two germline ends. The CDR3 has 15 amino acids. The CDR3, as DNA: TGTGCCAGCAGCTTAACTGGAGGGGATAACACTGAAGCTTTCTTT. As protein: CASSLTGGDNTEAFF.

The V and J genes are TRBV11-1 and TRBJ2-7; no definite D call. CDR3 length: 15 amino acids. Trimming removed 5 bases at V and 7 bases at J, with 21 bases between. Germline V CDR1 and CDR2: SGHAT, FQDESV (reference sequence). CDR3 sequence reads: CASSPPGPRAREQYF. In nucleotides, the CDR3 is TGTGCCAGCAGCCCTCCGGGCCCAAGGGCTCGGGAGCAGTACTTC.

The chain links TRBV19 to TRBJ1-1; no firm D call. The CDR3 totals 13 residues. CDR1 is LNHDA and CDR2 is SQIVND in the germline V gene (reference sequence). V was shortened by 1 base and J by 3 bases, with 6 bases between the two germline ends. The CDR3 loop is CASSIVRDTEAFF. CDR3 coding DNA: TGTGCCAGTAGTATAGTGAGGGACACTGAAGCTTTCTTT.

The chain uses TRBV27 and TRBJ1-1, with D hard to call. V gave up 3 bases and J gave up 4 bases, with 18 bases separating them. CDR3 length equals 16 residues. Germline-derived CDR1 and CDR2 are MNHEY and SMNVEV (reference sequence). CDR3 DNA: TGTGCCAGCAGTTTCCTTGCTTTGGCGGGCGGCACTGAAGCTTTCTTT. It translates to CASSFLALAGGTEAFF.